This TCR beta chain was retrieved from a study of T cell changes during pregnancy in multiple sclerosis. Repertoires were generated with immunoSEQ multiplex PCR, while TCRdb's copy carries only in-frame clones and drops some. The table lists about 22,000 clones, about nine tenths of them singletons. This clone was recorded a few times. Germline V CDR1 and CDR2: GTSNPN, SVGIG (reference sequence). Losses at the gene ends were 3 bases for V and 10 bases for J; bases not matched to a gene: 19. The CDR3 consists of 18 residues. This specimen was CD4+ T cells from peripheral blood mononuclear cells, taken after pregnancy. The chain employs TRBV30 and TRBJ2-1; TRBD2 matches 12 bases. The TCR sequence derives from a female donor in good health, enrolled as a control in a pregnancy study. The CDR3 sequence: CAWSLSASGRAGSGEQFF. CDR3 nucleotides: TGTGCCTGGAGCCTCTCCGCTAGCGGGAGGGCAGGTTCAGGGGAGCAGTTCTTC.